A single TCR beta chain is shown here with its context. Participants spanned ages about 18 to 90 years and resided in some 22 US areas. Cohort allocation depended upon clinical history that participants reported. This entry comes from a study of blood T cell repertoires in COVID-19. Study-level information: Samples of COVID-19 (acute and convalescent) were obtained from the United States, Italy and Spain.

The CDR3 has 18 amino acids. Germline CDR1 is SGHTS and CDR2 is YDEGEE. Trimming took 4 bases from V and 0 from J, leaving 20 bases between them. Under the authors' procedure: Amplification of reference gene primers was used by the study to estimate nucleated cell counts. TCRdb's table, derived via immunoSEQ multiplex PCR, lists solely in-frame clones and lacks some. V, J and clone size derive from that table, while D and trimming were established from the DNA sequence. Among about 220,000 clones listed, approximately 88% were seen once. The receptor comes from a woman in her 30s with acute COVID-19. Sequenced: PBMCs or T cells enriched from blood (not recorded which). The V gene is TRBV5-8, the J gene TRBJ2-1; D possibly corresponds to TRBD1 (6 bases). This CDR3 reads CASSEQLTGFASYNEQFF. DNA of the CDR3: TGTGCCAGCAGCGAGCAATTAACAGGGTTCGCCTCCTACAATGAGCAGTTCTTC. The full variable domain, its missing parts supplied by reference TRBV5-8 and TRBJ2-1, is EAGVTQSPTHLIKTRGQQATLRCSPISGHTSVYWYQQALGLGLQFLLWYDEGEERNRGNFPPRFSGRQFPNYSSELNVNALELEDSALYLCASSEQLTGFASYNEQFFGPGTRLTVL.